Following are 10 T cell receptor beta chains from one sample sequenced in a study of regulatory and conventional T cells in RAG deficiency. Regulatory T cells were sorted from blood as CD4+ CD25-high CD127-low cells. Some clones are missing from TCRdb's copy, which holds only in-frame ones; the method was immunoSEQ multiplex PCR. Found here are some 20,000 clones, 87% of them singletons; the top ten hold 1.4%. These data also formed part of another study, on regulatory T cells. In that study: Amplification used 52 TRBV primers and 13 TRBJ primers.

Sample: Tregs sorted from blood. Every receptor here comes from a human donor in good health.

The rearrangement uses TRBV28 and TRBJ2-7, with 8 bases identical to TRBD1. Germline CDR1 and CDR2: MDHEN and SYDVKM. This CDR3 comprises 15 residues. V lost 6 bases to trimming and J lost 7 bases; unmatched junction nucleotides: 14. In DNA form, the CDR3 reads TGTGCCAGCAGCCCTTCAGGGGGCCAGAAACGGGAGCAGTACTTC. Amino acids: CASSPSGGQKREQYF.

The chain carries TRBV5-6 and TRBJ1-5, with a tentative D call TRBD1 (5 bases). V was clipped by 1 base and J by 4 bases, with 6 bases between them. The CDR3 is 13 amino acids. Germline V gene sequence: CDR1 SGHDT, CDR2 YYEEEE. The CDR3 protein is CASSLQGNQPQHF. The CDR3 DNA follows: TGTGCCAGCAGCTTGCAGGGAAATCAGCCCCAGCATTTT.

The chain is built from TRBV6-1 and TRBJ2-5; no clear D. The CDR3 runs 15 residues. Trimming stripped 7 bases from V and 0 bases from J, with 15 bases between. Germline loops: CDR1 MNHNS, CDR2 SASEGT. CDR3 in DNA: TGTGCCAGCACCGGAGCTCCAGAGAACCAAGAGACCCAGTACTTC. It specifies CASTGAPENQETQYF.

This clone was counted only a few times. The CDR3 DNA reads TGTGCCAGCAGCGTAGGGACAGATAATGAAAAACTGTTTTTT. Translating it yields CASSVGTDNEKLFF. The chain combines TRBV9 with TRBJ1-4; tentative D call: TRBD1 (6 bases). V dropped 0 bases and J dropped 4 bases, with 7 bases sitting between them. The CDR3 has 14 amino acids. Germline assignment: CDR1 SGDLS and CDR2 YYNGEE.

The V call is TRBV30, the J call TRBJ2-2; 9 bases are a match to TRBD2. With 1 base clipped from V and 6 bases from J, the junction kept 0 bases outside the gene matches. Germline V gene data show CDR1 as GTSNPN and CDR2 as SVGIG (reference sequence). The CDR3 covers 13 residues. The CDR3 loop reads CAWSGGGAGELFF. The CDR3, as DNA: TGTGCCTGGAGTGGCGGGGGGGCCGGGGAGCTGTTTTTT.

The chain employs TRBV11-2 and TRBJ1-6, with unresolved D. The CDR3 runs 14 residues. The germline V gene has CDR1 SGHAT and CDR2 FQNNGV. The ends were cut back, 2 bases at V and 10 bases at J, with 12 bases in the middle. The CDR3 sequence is CASSLSSKGSPLHF. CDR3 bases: TGTGCCAGCAGCTTATCTAGTAAAGGCTCACCCCTCCACTTT.

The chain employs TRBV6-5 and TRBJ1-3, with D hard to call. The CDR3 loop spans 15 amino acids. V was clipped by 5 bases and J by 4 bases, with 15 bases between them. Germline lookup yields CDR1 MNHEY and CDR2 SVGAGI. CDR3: CASSLGESYGNTIYF. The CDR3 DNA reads TGTGCCAGCAGTCTGGGAGAAAGCTACGGAAACACCATATATTTT.

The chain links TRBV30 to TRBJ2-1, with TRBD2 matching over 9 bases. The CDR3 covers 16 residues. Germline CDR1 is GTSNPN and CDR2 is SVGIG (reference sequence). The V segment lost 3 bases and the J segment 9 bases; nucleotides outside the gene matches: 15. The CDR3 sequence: CAWSVSWGTSLREQFF. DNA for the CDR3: TGTGCCTGGAGCGTATCTTGGGGGACTAGCCTCCGTGAGCAGTTCTTC.

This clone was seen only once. The DNA for the CDR3 is TGCGCCAGCAGTGCGCCTAGCGGAGTCCTTCCCGAAGATACGCAGTATTTT. Residues: CASSAPSGVLPEDTQYF. J is TRBJ2-3 and V is TRBV10-2; 7 nucleotides agree with TRBD2. V shed 4 bases, J shed 5 bases, and the junction held 15 bases outside the gene matches. This CDR3 region has 17 residues. Germline V lookup: CDR1 WSHSY, CDR2 SAAADI.

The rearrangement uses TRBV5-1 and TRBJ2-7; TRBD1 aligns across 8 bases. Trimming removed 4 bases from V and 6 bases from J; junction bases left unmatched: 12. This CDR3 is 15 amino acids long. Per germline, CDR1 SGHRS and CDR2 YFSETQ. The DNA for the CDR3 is TGCGCCAGCAGCCGAAAACTGGGACAGGATGGCGAGCAGTACTTC. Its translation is CASSRKLGQDGEQYF.